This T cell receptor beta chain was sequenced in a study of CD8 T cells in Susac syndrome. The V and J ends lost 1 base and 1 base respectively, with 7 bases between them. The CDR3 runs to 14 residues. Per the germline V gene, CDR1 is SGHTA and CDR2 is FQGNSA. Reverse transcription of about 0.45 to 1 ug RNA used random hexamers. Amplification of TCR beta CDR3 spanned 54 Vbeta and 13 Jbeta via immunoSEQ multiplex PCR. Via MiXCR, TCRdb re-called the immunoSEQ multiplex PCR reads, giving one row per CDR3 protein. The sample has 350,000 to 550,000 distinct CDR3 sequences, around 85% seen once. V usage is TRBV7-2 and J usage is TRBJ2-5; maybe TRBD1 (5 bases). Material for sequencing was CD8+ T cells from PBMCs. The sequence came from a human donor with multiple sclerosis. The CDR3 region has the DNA TGTGCCAGCAGCTTAGTAGGGGCCCAAGAGACCCAGTACTTC. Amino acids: CASSLVGAQETQYF.